This T cell receptor beta chain was identified in a study of regulatory T cells in long-lasting Graves disease. The CDR3 has 14 amino acids. V lost 3 bases to trimming and J lost 1 base, with 6 bases between them. Germline assignment: CDR1 LNHDA and CDR2 SQIVND (reference sequence). Libraries of TCR beta came from iRepertoire HTBI primers plus Arm-PCR of CDR3 regions. TCRdb fed the multiplex PCR reads into MiXCR, producing one record per CDR3 protein. Seen here are 500,000 or so distinct CDR3 sequences, 12% to 15% observed once, and the top ten hold approximately 17%. This clonotype was recorded many times. Time point: newly diagnosed GD, antithyroid drugs for less than 3 months. The TCR library used RNA extracted from PBMCs. These data were also reused for a study on T cells in Graves' hyperthyroidism and ophthalmopathy.

The receptor was derived from a woman in her forties or fifties with Graves disease. The chain links TRBV19 to TRBJ2-2; D may be TRBD1 or TRBD2 (5 bases each). The sample consisted of peripheral blood mononuclear cells (PBMCs), taken at new diagnosis, from a patient treated with antithyroid drugs. This CDR3 reads CASSMGRNTGELFF. CDR3 bases: TGTGCCAGTAGTATGGGACGGAACACCGGGGAGCTGTTTTTT.